This T cell receptor (beta chain) was captured by sequencing in a study of blood T cell repertoires in COVID-19. Across the whole study: Donors in the United States, Italy and Spain gave samples during acute or convalescent COVID-19.

Method: immunoSEQ multiplex PCR; TCRdb's copy keeps in-frame clones and lacks some. The sample includes around 260,000 clones, around 89% of them seen just once. V lost 2 bases, J lost 9 bases, and 17 bases lay in between. The CDR3 has 15 residues. The germline V gene has CDR1 LGHDT and CDR2 YNNKEL (reference sequence). The V and J genes are TRBV3-1 (or the pseudogene TRBV3-2) and TRBJ2-1; TRBD2 is a possible D gene (6 bases). Sequencing was done on a sample of peripheral blood. The receptor comes from a man aged 25-45 years with acute or convalescent COVID-19. CDR3 nucleotide sequence: TGTGCCAGCAGCCAACGGCTAGCGAGTCACCGTGAGCAGTTCTTC. It yields the protein CASSQRLASHREQFF.